This TCR beta chain was documented in a study of T cells in Graves' hyperthyroidism and ophthalmopathy (dated 2019 in TCRdb). For context, the study as a whole: Peripheral blood samples were taken at the time of initial diagnosis, prior to any treatment. A discovery cohort of about a hundred patients, about 44 with Graves' ophthalmopathy and about 58 with stable Graves' hyperthyroidism, was used to find distinguishing TCR V-J signatures. Prospective prediction of ophthalmopathy was tested in an independent validation cohort of fewer than 20 hyperthyroidism patients and 15 to 17 patients who later progressed to ophthalmopathy. For training and testing, the 95 to 100 patients in the discovery cohort were randomly divided in a 7:3 ratio. Thyroid tissue and blood T-cell repertoires from several Graves' hyperthyroidism patients were also compared in the study. After blood sampling, hyperthyroidism patients were treated with methimazole at a starting dose of 30 mg daily, and ophthalmopathy patients were treated with high-dose intravenous methylprednisolone. The paper reports TCR Vbeta CDR3 sequencing of 130 to 150 peripheral blood samples: approximately 41 ophthalmopathy, 75 to 80 hyperthyroidism and around 17 progressor patients. General findings and caveats noted by the study authors: In validation, progression to ophthalmopathy was predicted by the model with 70.59% sensitivity and 72% to 80% specificity, a median of roughly 6.4 months before onset. Ophthalmopathy was separated from stable hyperthyroidism by a 13 V-J signature model, with approximately 89% sensitivity and just over 81% specificity obtained in cross-validation and 80%/75% obtained in testing. Sample size was not statistically predetermined, and blinding of investigators to group allocation was not performed. Most expanded thyroid clonotypes (frequency above 0.001) were also detected in blood, suggesting blood repertoires may reflect thyroid immune responses.

A patient counted as having stable Graves' hyperthyroidism if no progression to ophthalmopathy occurred over 18 months of follow-up. Hyperthyroidism patients were aged 18 to 65 years and newly diagnosed, with disease duration of less than 2 months. Patients with uncontrolled infections, other autoimmune diseases, pregnancy or lactation were excluded. Diagnoses relied on clinical symptoms, serum thyroxine and TRAb, thyroid ultrasound and orbital computed tomography. PBMCs were separated from roughly 10 ml of fresh peripheral blood using Ficoll-Paque density gradient centrifugation. Total RNA was extracted using Trizol reagent, and RNA quality was assessed on an Agilent 2100 Bioanalyzer. Amplification of TCR beta CDR3 regions was carried out from RNA transcripts. The TCR CDR3 was subjected to a first round of RT-PCR using the HTBI primer set and the Qiagen OneStep RT-PCR kit. The libraries were constructed in a second round of multiplex PCR and then size-selected and purified. Libraries were sequenced paired-end with 100 bp reads on an Illumina HiSeq2000. From the authors' description of their analysis: SOAPnuke was used to process the raw data, throwing out any read that contained adapters or uncalled bases, had a mean Phred below 15, or lacked an exact constant-primer or identifier match. COPE v1.2.5 was used to merge the high-quality paired reads, and each unique nucleotide sequence was defined as a clonotype. Clonotypes were aligned to IMGT TRBV, TRBD and TRBJ reference segments using MiTCR v1.1. The analysis was restricted to V-J combinations with a frequency above 0.0001, which together covered roughly 99% of the repertoires. The TCS score was defined as the ratio of F50 (clonal expansion) to E x V (chaos), calculated using BLOSUM62-based TCRdist between CDR3 peptides within each V-J. Welch's t-statistics and random forest reduced some 510 V-J features to under 15, which were used in a naive Bayes classifier (R e1071). TCRdb handled the public reads itself, with Q25 trimming in fastp and clone calling in MiXCR, and kept productive beta chains. When rows share a CDR3 protein, they turn into one entry using the most common DNA and genes. The V and J calls and clone size are TCRdb's, not the authors'. Here the sample has some 440,000 distinct CDR3 sequences; 15% to 18% occur a single time. The ten largest clones take up 7.7% of the sample.

Via the germline V gene, CDR1 is MGHDK and CDR2 SYGVNS. V loses 4 bases of germline sequence and J loses 3 bases, and the interval between the two ends is 10 bases. Including cysteine and phenylalanine, the CDR3 has 13 amino acids. CDR3 DNA is the only sequence kept; it has 39 bases, read in frame from the first base. To note about this clonotype: The antigen it recognizes is unknown. There are no base qualities to consult, and no much larger clone falls within one base.

Recombination connected TRBV25-1 to TRBJ2-7, with the identity of the D gene unclear. This sequence originates from a woman younger than 35 with Graves' hyperthyroidism. Sequenced sample: blood. The CDR3 corresponds to CASSAISFYEQYF. Read as DNA, the sequence is TGTGCCAGCAGTGCCATCTCCTTCTACGAGCAGTACTTC.